These 32 T cell receptor beta chains were sequenced from one sample in a study of a mutant IDH1 vaccine in newly diagnosed glioma. These receptors have no identified antigens. Specified time point: week 11, during vaccination. A 20-mer mutant IDH1 peptide at 300 ug was injected subcutaneously with topical imiquimod. Libraries were prepared by immunoSEQ multiplex PCR; TCRdb keeps only in-frame clonotypes and omits some of them. The data contain 20,000 to 25,000 clones, roughly 90% of them seen just once; the ten biggest clones take up around 6%. This specimen was PBMCs, taken from a glioma patient whose treatment included an IDH1 peptide vaccine. The receptors were gathered from a woman in her 40s with glioma.

This chain links TRBV5-8 with TRBJ2-2, with 9 bases matching TRBD1. The germline CDR1 and CDR2 sequences are SGHTS and YDEGEE. The ends lost 7 bases at V and 1 base at J; junction bases unmatched: 8. This CDR3 has 16 amino acids. The DNA of the CDR3 is TGTGCCAGCCGGAGGGGGACAGGGCAGAACACCGGGGAGCTGTTTTTT. Its protein product is CASRRGTGQNTGELFF.

The chain is built from TRBV2 and TRBJ2-5, with 10 bases lining up with TRBD1. Losses at the gene ends were 6 bases for V and 5 bases for J; bases not matched to a gene: 9. CDR1 and CDR2 (germline): SNHLY, FYNNEI. The CDR3 is made up of 15 amino acids. This CDR3 is CASRRQGAPNETQYF. As DNA, the CDR3 is TGTGCCAGCAGACGACAGGGGGCCCCCAACGAGACCCAGTACTTC.

This rearrangement joins TRBV30 to TRBJ2-7; possible D gene TRBD2, 6 bases. From germline, CDR1 is GTSNPN and CDR2 SVGIG (reference sequence). The CDR3 has 16 amino acids. V lost 1 base and J lost 2, with 18 bases in between. The CDR3, as DNA: TGTGCCTGGAGTGCTTTGAGGAGGGACCTCACCTACGAGCAGTACTTC. This encodes CAWSALRRDLTYEQYF.

The chain has TRBV5-4 and TRBJ2-1; D is possibly TRBD2 (6 bases). The germline gives CDR1 SGHNT, CDR2 YYREEE (reference sequence). The CDR3 runs to 19 residues. Trimming took 1 base from V and 0 from J, leaving 20 bases between them. The CDR3 nucleotides are TGTGCCAGCAGCTTGCGCGCGGGACCAGACCACGGCTCCTACAATGAGCAGTTCTTC. Its protein product is CASSLRAGPDHGSYNEQFF.

This rearrangement joins TRBV29-1 to TRBJ1-4, with D hard to call. V dropped 4 bases and J dropped 7 bases, with 13 bases sitting between them. Germline V gene data show CDR1 as SQVTM and CDR2 as ANQGSEA. The CDR3 spans 13 residues. This chain's CDR3 is CSVVKGIIEKLFF. CDR3 in DNA: TGCAGCGTTGTTAAGGGAATTATTGAAAAACTGTTTTTT. The full variable domain, in which reference TRBV29-1 and TRBJ1-4 provide the parts outside the CDR3, is SAVISQKPSRDICQRGTSLTIQCQVDSQVTMMFWYRQQPGQSLTLIATANQGSEATYESGFVIDKFPISRPNLTFSTLTVSNMSPEDSSIYLCSVVKGIIEKLFFGSGTQLSVL.

The chain recombines TRBV2 with TRBJ1-4, with a tentative D call TRBD1 (5 bases). The CDR3 is 12 amino acids. Germline values: CDR1 SNHLY, CDR2 FYNNEI. V lost 4 bases and J lost 10, with 10 bases in between. In nucleotides, the CDR3 is TGTGCCAGCAGTGTCTCGGGGGGAAAACTGTTTTTT. Translation gives CASSVSGGKLFF.

The chain links TRBV5-6 to TRBJ2-7; D might be TRBD2 (5 bases). Deletions cut 4 bases from V and 0 bases from J, with 20 bases between. CDR3 length: 17 residues. Per the germline V gene, CDR1 is SGHDT and CDR2 is YYEEEE. The CDR3 DNA sequence: TGTGCCAGCAGCCCAACTTTGGTTAGCGTTGACTCCTACGAGCAGTACTTC. Amino acid sequence: CASSPTLVSVDSYEQYF.

V gene TRBV5-1 combines with J gene TRBJ2-7, with D unclear. The CDR3 has 16 amino acids. CDR1 and CDR2 (germline): SGHRS, YFSETQ. The ends were cut back, 4 bases at V and 2 bases at J, with 19 bases in the middle. CDR3 sequence: CASSPSEGVGTYEQYF. CDR3 coding DNA: TGCGCCAGCAGCCCCAGTGAAGGCGTCGGTACCTACGAGCAGTACTTC.

The J gene is TRBJ2-6, the V gene TRBV27; 11 nucleotides match TRBD2. J was trimmed by 3 bases and V by 8 bases; bases with no gene match: 12. There are 18 residues in the CDR3. The germline V gene has CDR1 MNHEY and CDR2 SMNVEV (reference sequence). CDR3 sequence: CASGSLAGGPGGANVLTF. The CDR3, as DNA: TGTGCCAGCGGGTCATTAGCGGGGGGGCCGGGTGGGGCCAACGTCCTGACTTTC. Looking up the rest from reference TRBV27 and TRBJ2-6 gives the full variable domain: EAQVTQNPRYLITVTGKKLTVTCSQNMNHEYMSWYRQDPGLGLRQIYYSMNVEVTDKGDVPEGYKVSRKEKRNFPLILESPSPNQTSLYFCASGSLAGGPGGANVLTFGAGSRLTVL.

This chain uses TRBV7-8 with TRBJ1-6, with TRBD1 as a possible D gene (5 bases). Germline assignment: CDR1 SGHVS and CDR2 FQNEAQ. The CDR3 runs 16 residues. V lost 5 bases and J lost 7, with 18 bases in between. The CDR3 protein is CASSPRALAGNSPLHF. Here the CDR3 DNA reads TGTGCCAGCAGCCCGCGGGCCCTAGCAGGGAATTCACCCCTCCACTTT.

The chain couples TRBV4-2 to TRBJ2-2; 7 nucleotides match TRBD2. In germline, CDR1 is LGHNA, CDR2 YNFKEQ. Unmatched junction bases numbered 7, after V lost 4 bases and J lost 2 bases. The CDR3 length is 16 residues. The CDR3 sequence is CASSPWGLKNTGELFF. CDR3 DNA: TGTGCCAGCAGCCCGTGGGGACTAAAAAACACCGGGGAGCTGTTTTTT.

The chain carries TRBV19 and TRBJ2-3; perhaps TRBD2 as D (6 bases). The CDR3 loop spans 15 amino acids. The V gene lost 3 bases and the J gene lost 4 bases, with 14 bases spanning the gap. Germline CDR1 LNHDA, CDR2 SQIVND (reference sequence). CDR3 residues: CASSIRFGGSDTQYF. CDR3 nucleotides: TGTGCCAGTAGTATTAGGTTCGGGGGATCAGATACGCAGTATTTT. Full variable domain (rest looked up from reference TRBV19 and TRBJ2-3): DGGITQSPKYLFRKEGQNVTLSCEQNLNHDAMYWYRQDPGQGLRLIYYSQIVNDFQKGDIAEGYSVSREKKESFPLTVTSAQKNPTAFYLCASSIRFGGSDTQYFGPGTRLTVL.

The chain uses TRBV6-5 and TRBJ1-2; no clear D. Looked up from germline, CDR1 is MNHEY and CDR2 is SVGAGI. CDR3 length equals 13 residues. V shed 0 bases and J shed 6 bases, with 8 bases lying between them. CDR3 coding DNA: TGTGCCAGCAGTTACTCGGGCAGGAATGGCTACACCTTC. Its translation is CASSYSGRNGYTF.

CDR3 DNA sequence: TGCGCCAGCAGCCACCCCCCCAAGGGGCTAAGGCCCGAGCAGTACTTC. Its translation: CASSHPPKGLRPEQYF. V is TRBV4-1 and J is TRBJ2-7, with a tentative D call TRBD1 (5 bases). The germline V and J ends were trimmed by 3 bases and 6 bases, with 21 bases remaining between them. There are 16 residues in the CDR3. Per germline, CDR1 MGHRA and CDR2 YSYEKL.

This clone was found once. The chain employs TRBV29-1 and TRBJ2-1; 10 positions match TRBD2. Germline V CDR1 and CDR2: SQVTM, ANQGSEA. V shed 7 bases, J shed 9 bases, and the junction held 18 bases outside the gene matches. The CDR3 runs 16 residues. CDR3 DNA: TGCAGCGCCAGTCAGCTAGCGGGAGCTGTACGGAGTGAGCAGTTCTTC. Translating it yields CSASQLAGAVRSEQFF.

This clone was seen once. The chain carries TRBV30 and TRBJ1-1; TRBD1 matches at 7 bases. CDR1 is GTSNPN and CDR2 is SVGIG in the germline V gene (reference sequence). The CDR3 runs 13 residues. Germline trimming cut 3 bases from V and 3 bases from J; bases unmatched to any gene: 4. CDR3 amino acids: CAWRGQLYTEAFF. DNA of the CDR3: TGTGCCTGGAGGGGACAGTTATACACTGAAGCTTTCTTT.

The rearrangement links TRBV30 to TRBJ2-7; a possible D gene is TRBD1 (5 bases). Trimming left V 5 bases short and J 7 bases short, with 15 bases between. The CDR3 totals 12 residues. The germline V gene has CDR1 GTSNPN and CDR2 SVGIG (reference sequence). The CDR3 nucleotides read TGTGCCTGGGGTCCCCAGGGCAGGGAGCAGTACTTC. This gives the protein CAWGPQGREQYF.

The chain is built from TRBV5-1 and TRBJ1-2; D is possibly TRBD1 (5 bases). Trimming stripped 4 bases from V and 6 bases from J, with 16 bases between. This CDR3 comprises 14 residues. Germline CDR1 is SGHRS and CDR2 is YFSETQ. The CDR3 region is CASSAGTVDDGYTF. The CDR3 DNA follows: TGCGCCAGCAGCGCCGGGACCGTGGATGATGGCTACACCTTC.

CDR3 loop: CASSLGGSLAKNIQYF. The CDR3 DNA is TGCGCCAGCAGCTTGGGAGGGAGTTTAGCCAAAAACATTCAGTACTTC. The J gene is TRBJ2-4, the V gene TRBV5-1; D is possibly TRBD2 (5 bases). Germline V gene lookup returns CDR1 SGHRS and CDR2 YFSETQ. Trimming stripped 0 bases from V and 0 bases from J, with 10 bases between. The CDR3 totals 16 residues.

The genes are TRBV4-2 and TRBJ1-1; no clear D. The CDR3 contains 19 residues. Germline V lookup: CDR1 LGHNA, CDR2 YNFKEQ. V was shortened by 0 bases and J by 4 bases, with 24 bases between the two germline ends. The CDR3 spells CASSQDLFRRALGSTEAFF. The CDR3 region has the DNA TGTGCCAGCAGCCAAGATCTTTTTCGGAGGGCATTGGGCAGCACTGAAGCTTTCTTT.

The chain links TRBV20-1 to TRBJ1-1; D ambiguous. Trimming removed 4 bases from V and 8 bases from J, with 11 bases in between. Germline V gene data show CDR1 as DFQATT and CDR2 as SNEGSKA (reference sequence). The CDR3 runs to 11 residues. The CDR3 DNA follows: TGCAGTGCTAAGGGCAGTCGGGAAGCTTTCTTT. It specifies CSAKGSREAFF.

The chain recombines TRBV6-4 with TRBJ2-3, with 8 positions matching TRBD2. The trim removed 6 bases at V and 6 bases at J, leaving 11 bases unmatched. CDR3 length: 15 residues. Germline values: CDR1 MRHNA, CDR2 SNTAGT. The CDR3 is CASSRAGDFIDTQYF. DNA for the CDR3: TGTGCCAGCAGCAGAGCGGGAGATTTCATCGATACGCAGTATTTT.

The rearrangement links TRBV6-6 to TRBJ1-1; D is undetermined. Germline loops: CDR1 MNHNY, CDR2 SVGAGI (reference sequence). This CDR3 contains 12 residues. The V gene lost 5 bases and the J gene lost 0 bases, with 4 bases spanning the gap. As DNA, the CDR3 is TGTGCCAGCAGTGCAGTGAACACTGAAGCTTTCTTT. Translating it yields CASSAVNTEAFF.

The rearrangement joins TRBV30 to TRBJ2-3; D is undetermined. Per the germline V gene, CDR1 is GTSNPN and CDR2 is SVGIG (reference sequence). CDR3 length: 13 residues. Trimming pared 5 bases from V and 6 bases from J, leaving 15 bases between. The CDR3 bases are TGTGCCTGGGCGCGGATAATCACGGATACGCAGTATTTT. This codes for CAWARIITDTQYF.

The rearrangement uses TRBV5-5 and TRBJ1-4, with D possibly matching TRBD1 (6 bases). Germline lookup yields CDR1 SGHKS and CDR2 YYEKEE (reference sequence). The CDR3 sequence is 14 residues long. V was cut by 0 bases and J by 8 bases, with 11 bases left in between. CDR3 protein: CASSLDRVGEKLFF. The CDR3 region has the DNA TGTGCCAGCAGCTTGGACAGGGTCGGAGAAAAACTGTTTTTT. Full variable domain (outside the CDR3, taken from reference TRBV5-5 and TRBJ1-4): DAGVTQSPTHLIKTRGQQVTLRCSPISGHKSVSWYQQVLGQGPQFIFQYYEKEERGRGNFPDRFSARQFPNYSSELNVNALLLGDSALYLCASSLDRVGEKLFFGSGTQLSVL.

The chain combines TRBV13 with TRBJ2-3; D is unresolved. There are 13 residues in the CDR3. With 5 bases removed from V and 6 bases from J, the gap between germline ends came to 12 bases. Germline V lookup: CDR1 PRHDT, CDR2 FYEKMQ (reference sequence). CDR3: CASSRAVGDTQYF. CDR3 bases: TGTGCCAGCAGCCGGGCAGTCGGTGATACGCAGTATTTT.

The table lists this clone with a count of one. This chain uses TRBV7-8 with TRBJ2-5; the match to TRBD2 covers 15 bases. From germline, CDR1 is SGHVS and CDR2 FQNEAQ. The CDR3 is 16 amino acids. After removal of 3 bases from V and 4 bases from J, the junction contained 3 bases not matched to a gene. For the CDR3, the DNA is TGTGCCAGCAGCTTGCGGACTAGCGGGGGGGGAGAGACCCAGTACTTC. Encoded protein: CASSLRTSGGGETQYF.

The chain's CDR3 is CASSLATVTNEKLFF. CDR3 bases: TGTGCCAGCAGCTTGGCGACCGTAACTAATGAAAAACTGTTTTTT. The chain uses TRBV5-5 and TRBJ1-4; D is ambiguous. CDR3 length: 15 residues. Looked up from germline, CDR1 is SGHKS and CDR2 is YYEKEE (reference sequence). V was trimmed by 0 bases and J by 1 base, leaving 7 bases between them.

J is TRBJ1-1 and V is TRBV4-1; the D is unclear. The V and J ends lost 0 bases and 5 bases respectively, with 16 bases between them. Germline V gene data show CDR1 as MGHRA and CDR2 as YSYEKL. The CDR3 has 16 residues. The CDR3 loop is CASSQDWGSSYTEAFF. The CDR3 DNA is TGCGCCAGCAGCCAAGATTGGGGAAGCTCTTATACTGAAGCTTTCTTT.

The V and J genes are TRBV20-1 and TRBJ1-2, with D unclear. There are 11 residues in the CDR3. The V end was cut by 0 bases, the J end by 8 bases, with 7 bases between. Germline loops: CDR1 DFQATT, CDR2 SNEGSKA (reference sequence). The CDR3 sequence is CSARDYEGYTF. CDR3 coding DNA: TGCAGTGCTAGAGATTACGAGGGCTACACCTTC.

The chain recombines TRBV5-4 with TRBJ2-5; D not certain. The ends were cut back, 0 bases at V and 2 bases at J, with 5 bases in the middle. This CDR3 spans 13 amino acids. The germline V gene has CDR1 SGHNT and CDR2 YYREEE (reference sequence). The CDR3 DNA follows: TGTGCCAGCAGCTTGGTACAGCAAGAGACCCAGTACTTC. Protein product: CASSLVQQETQYF.

This clone was seen just once. The chain is built from TRBV4-3 and TRBJ1-3, with 7 bases lining up with TRBD1. V gave up 3 bases and J gave up 0 bases; unmatched junction bases: 8. Germline CDR1 is LGHNA and CDR2 is YSLEER. CDR3 size: 17 residues. DNA for the CDR3: TGCGCCAGCAGCCACCGGACAGGCCTTCTCTCTGGAAACACCATATATTTT. This translates into CASSHRTGLLSGNTIYF.